A selection of T cell receptor beta chains follows, all from one sample in a study of blood T cell repertoires in COVID-19. The assay was immunoSEQ multiplex PCR, and TCRdb's table has in-frame clones only and misses some. Of 200,000 to 300,000 clones detected, about 82% appear once; the ten largest clones hold approximately 6%. Sequenced: peripheral blood. Receptor source: a woman older than 75 with COVID-19, enrolled during active disease. Each CDR3 is given with its conserved first and last residue. A D gene is named only where the DNA matches it firmly. Clone size appears in some rows only: once, few, many, or a class for an expanded clone.

>TRBV4-2|NA|TRBD2|TRBJ2-5
CASSQDPAGGRETQYF
TGTGCCAGCAGCCAAGATCCGGCGGGGGGTCGAGAGACCCAGTACTTC
>TRBV10-3|NA|NA|TRBJ1-1
CATDGGGFF
TGTGCCACGGATGGGGGGGGCTTCTTT
>TRBV9|NA|TRBD2|TRBJ2-5
CASSALAGTLQETQYF
TGTGCCAGCAGCGCGTTAGCGGGGACTCTCCAAGAGACCCAGTACTTC
>TRBV28|NA|NA|TRBJ1-4
CASSSKQGLNEKLFF
TGTGCCAGCAGTTCTAAACAGGGATTAAATGAAAAACTGTTTTTT
>TRBV28|NA|TRBD2|TRBJ2-3
CASSSPYGLAGDTDTQYF
TGTGCCAGCAGTTCCCCCTACGGACTAGCGGGGGACACAGATACGCAGTATTTT
>TRBV7-8|NA|TRBD1|TRBJ2-6
CASSLAGTGYYLGANVLTF
TGTGCCAGCAGCTTGGCCGGGACAGGCTATTACCTGGGGGCCAACGTCCTGACTTTC
>TRBV2|NA|TRBD2|TRBJ2-3
CASSDRLAVADTQYF
TGTGCCAGCAGTGATCGGCTAGCGGTCGCAGATACGCAGTATTTT
>TRBV9|few|NA|TRBJ1-1
CASSVVTENTEAFF
TGTGCCAGCAGCGTAGTCACTGAGAACACTGAAGCTTTCTTT
>TRBV3-1/TRBV3-2|NA|TRBD1|TRBJ1-3
CASSQMTGDHIYF
TGTGCCAGCAGCCAGATGACAGGGGATCACATATATTTT
>TRBV5-1|NA|TRBD2|TRBJ2-5
CASSLEVAGGIRETQYF
TGCGCCAGCAGCTTGGAAGTGGCGGGGGGTATTCGGGAGACCCAGTACTTC
>TRBV9|NA|TRBD1|TRBJ1-1
CASSGTGVLTEAFF
TGTGCCAGCAGCGGGACAGGGGTCTTGACTGAAGCTTTCTTT
>TRBV16|NA|NA|TRBJ1-5
CASSPEPLGSGLYSNQPQHF
TGTGCCAGCAGCCCCGAACCCCTCGGTTCGGGACTGTATAGCAATCAGCCCCAGCATTTT
>TRBV5-1|NA|NA|TRBJ2-5
CASSIPLETQYF
TGCGCCAGCAGCATACCACTTGAGACCCAGTACTTC
>TRBV9|NA|TRBD1|TRBJ1-6
CASSVTGTFSSPLHF
TGTGCCAGCAGCGTGACAGGGACGTTTAGTTCACCCCTCCACTTT
>TRBV5-1|NA|TRBD2|TRBJ2-2
CASSLSVAGEIGELFF
TGCGCCAGCAGCTTGTCGGTAGCGGGGGAAATCGGGGAGCTGTTTTTT
>TRBV5-1|NA|NA|TRBJ2-4
CASSLEGDSRNIQYF
TGCGCCAGCAGCTTGGAAGGGGATAGCAGAAACATTCAGTACTTC
>TRBV4-2|NA|NA|TRBJ1-2
CASSQEMVANYGYTF
TGTGCCAGCAGCCAAGAAATGGTAGCTAACTATGGCTACACCTTC
>TRBV28|NA|NA|TRBJ1-1
CASRGGTLGMNTEAFF
TGTGCCAGCAGGGGGGGGACCCTTGGTATGAACACTGAAGCTTTCTTT
>TRBV6-5|NA|TRBD2|TRBJ2-1
CASSPLSGGVNEQFF
TGTGCCAGCAGTCCGCTCAGCGGGGGGGTCAATGAGCAGTTCTTC
>TRBV6-5|NA|NA|TRBJ1-5
CASSLWQVNQPQHF
TGTGCCAGCAGTCTGTGGCAGGTCAATCAGCCCCAGCATTTT
>TRBV19|NA|TRBD1|TRBJ1-5
CASSMGQGARAHF
TGTGCCAGTAGTATGGGACAGGGGGCGCGGGCGCATTTT
>TRBV28|NA|NA|TRBJ2-7
CASSTRTEARVEQYF
TGTGCCAGCAGTACCAGGACAGAGGCGAGAGTCGAGCAGTACTTC
>TRBV29-1|NA|TRBD1|TRBJ1-2
CSVEGWTGHYGYTF
TGCAGCGTTGAAGGGTGGACAGGGCACTATGGCTACACCTTC
>TRBV28|NA|NA|TRBJ1-4
CASSQPGHGREKLFF
TGTGCCAGCAGTCAACCGGGACACGGGAGGGAAAAACTGTTTTTT
>TRBV15|many|NA|TRBJ2-5
CATSRVGGETQYF
TGTGCCACCAGCAGAGTCGGGGGAGAGACCCAGTACTTC
>TRBV6-5|few|TRBD1|TRBJ1-2
CASRQGVGYGYTF
TGTGCCAGCAGACAGGGGGTGGGCTATGGCTACACCTTC
>TRBV7-9|NA|TRBD2|TRBJ2-2
CASSLQRGGTGELFF
TGTGCCAGCAGCCTCCAGCGGGGAGGCACCGGGGAGCTGTTTTTT
>TRBV5-1|NA|TRBD1|TRBJ2-5
CASSTGQGGETQYF
TGCGCCAGCAGCACGGGACAGGGAGGAGAGACCCAGTACTTC
>TRBV28|NA|NA|TRBJ2-5
CASSLSSGKSETQYF
TGTGCCAGCAGTTTATCGTCAGGGAAGTCAGAGACCCAGTACTTC
>TRBV18|NA|NA|TRBJ2-2
CASSPLPGPTGELFF
TGTGCCAGCTCACCACTGCCAGGGCCTACCGGGGAGCTGTTTTTT
>TRBV20-1|NA|NA|TRBJ1-4
CSASGGVEKLFF
TGCAGTGCTAGTGGGGGCGTAGAAAAACTGTTTTTT
>TRBV27|NA|NA|TRBJ1-2
CASSPYSGTLNYGYTF
TGTGCCAGCAGTCCTTACTCCGGGACACTTAACTATGGCTACACCTTC
>TRBV5-5|NA|NA|TRBJ2-2
CASSLARGIPGELFF
TGTGCCAGCAGCTTGGCCCGGGGAATCCCCGGGGAGCTGTTTTTT
>TRBV2|NA|TRBD1|TRBJ2-5
CASQEATGVGETQYF
TGTGCCAGTCAGGAAGCGACAGGGGTTGGAGAGACCCAGTACTTC
>TRBV4-2|NA|TRBD2|TRBJ2-3
CASSQDLSGGSSTQYF
TGTGCCAGCAGCCAAGATCTTTCGGGGGGAAGTAGTACGCAGTATTTT
>TRBV5-1|NA|TRBD2|TRBJ2-5
CASSLPSGAKTQYF
TGCGCCAGCAGCTTACCTAGCGGGGCGAAGACCCAGTACTTC
>TRBV18|NA|NA|TRBJ1-1
CASSHRDLPNTEAFF
TGTGCCAGCTCACACCGGGACTTACCGAACACTGAAGCTTTCTTT
>TRBV28|NA|NA|TRBJ1-5
CASSWGRQPQHF
TGTGCCAGCAGTTGGGGGCGCCAGCCCCAGCATTTT
>TRBV20-1|NA|NA|TRBJ2-1
CSARDSNEQFF
TGCAGTGCCCGGGACTCCAATGAGCAGTTCTTC
>TRBV28|NA|NA|TRBJ1-5
CASSLGGYSNQPQHF
TGTGCCAGCAGTTTAGGCGGTTATAGCAATCAGCCCCAGCATTTT